This TCR beta chain derives from a study of CD8 T cells in ankylosing spondylitis (TCRdb year 2017). Study-level background: To find TCR variants linked to disease, the study profiled T cell receptor beta repertoires in ankylosing spondylitis patients and healthy donors. The whole study cohort included roughly 110 healthy donors and roughly 24 ankylosing spondylitis patients. Peripheral blood was sampled, and synovial fluid was also collected from ankylosing spondylitis patients.

What the study reported, not specific to this receptor: Blood from ankylosing spondylitis patients appeared to be characterized by a TCR beta motif composed of under ten highly homologous amino acid variants. Some motif variants had previously been reported in the synovial fluid and blood of reactive arthritis patients, which suggests shared mechanisms of disease initiation. The disease-linked clones showed a CD8+ phenotype and occurred at relatively low frequencies in peripheral blood. The disease-linked clones were reported to be significantly enriched in matched synovial fluid samples from ankylosing spondylitis patients.

The V end gives up 6 bases and the J end 4 bases, leaving 9 bases in the junction not matched to a gene. Taken from the germline V gene, the CDR1 and CDR2 loops are MNHEY and SVGEGT. From cysteine to phenylalanine, the CDR3 is 15 amino acids long. The DNA shown is the 45-base CDR3, in frame from base 1. This clonotype occurred many times. Its antigen is still unknown. No clone much larger than this one lies a single base away; base qualities are absent. The data were produced on an Illumina HiSeq 2500. TCR beta libraries were prepared by quantitative 5'-RACE with molecular barcodes. On the authors' methods: To identify disease-linked TCR variants, a new computational method was used, one built on a probabilistic model of VDJ rearrangement. TCRdb reprocessing: public reads trimmed at Q25 with fastp, clones called with MiXCR, in-frame beta chains kept. Identical CDR3 proteins give one entry, which carries the most common genes and DNA. TCRdb assigned the V and J calls; the authors' analysis was not used. Across this sample there are over 150,000 distinct CDR3 sequences, with 9.5% to 15% seen only once. Together, the top ten hold about 17% of the sample.

This sequence uses TRBV6-2 or TRBV6-3 and TRBJ2-7, with 10 bases aligning to TRBD2. The sequenced sample consisted of blood, either unsorted or a sorted T cell fraction (not recorded which). The clonotype was recovered from a male donor with ankylosing spondylitis or in good health (not recorded which). The DNA sequence follows: TGTGCCAGCAGCATCCGGACTAGCGGACTTTACGAGCAGTACTTC. Its product reads: CASSIRTSGLYEQYF.